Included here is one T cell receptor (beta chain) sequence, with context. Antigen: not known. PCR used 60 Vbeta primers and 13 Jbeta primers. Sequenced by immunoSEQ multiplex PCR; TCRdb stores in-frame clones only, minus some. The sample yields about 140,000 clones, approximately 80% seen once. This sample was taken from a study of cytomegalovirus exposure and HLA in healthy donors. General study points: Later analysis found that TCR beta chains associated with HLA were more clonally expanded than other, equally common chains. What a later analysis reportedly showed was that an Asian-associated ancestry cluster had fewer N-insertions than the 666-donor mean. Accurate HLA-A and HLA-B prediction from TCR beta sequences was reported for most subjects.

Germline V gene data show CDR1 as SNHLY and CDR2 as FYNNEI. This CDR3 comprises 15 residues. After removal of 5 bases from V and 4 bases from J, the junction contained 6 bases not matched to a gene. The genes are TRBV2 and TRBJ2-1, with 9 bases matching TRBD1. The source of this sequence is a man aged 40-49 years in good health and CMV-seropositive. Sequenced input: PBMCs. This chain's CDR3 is CASSRDRASYNEQFF. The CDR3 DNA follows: TGTGCCAGCAGTCGGGACAGGGCCTCTTACAATGAGCAGTTCTTC.